These 7 T cell receptor beta chains originate from one sample sequenced in a study of CD8+CD57+ T cells in acquired aplastic anemia. Using genomic DNA as the template, TCR beta VDJ and CDR3 profiling was carried out. TCRdb recomputed calls from the reads with MiXCR, one row per CDR3 protein. The sample holds approximately 200,000 distinct CDR3 sequences; about 53% are singletons and the top ten take roughly 15%. The sample comprised sorted CD4+, CD8+, or CD8+CD57+ T cells (not recorded which) from PBMCs. The receptors here all came from a human donor in good health, serving as a control.

CDR3 protein: CATKGSYNSPLHF. As DNA, the CDR3 is TGTGCGACGAAGGGTTCCTATAATTCACCCCTCCACTTT. The chain uses TRBV19 and TRBJ1-6; D is undetermined. This CDR3 has 13 residues. Germline CDR1 LNHDA, CDR2 SQIVND (reference sequence).

This clonotype has at least ten counts. The chain is built from TRBV5-8 and TRBJ1-3; D gene uncertain. The CDR3 extends over 18 amino acids. Germline CDR1 reads SGHTS; CDR2 reads YDEGEE. V lost 2 bases, J lost 0 bases, and 18 bases lay in between. CDR3 region: CASSFRRVGRFSGNTIYF. Here the CDR3 DNA reads TGTGCCAGCAGCTTTCGCCGGGTCGGGCGGTTCTCTGGAAACACCATATATTTT.

V and J are TRBV20-1 and TRBJ2-7; D tentatively reads TRBD1 or TRBD2 (6 bases each). Germline CDR1 is DFQATT and CDR2 is SNEGSKA (reference sequence). V dropped 5 bases and J dropped 6 bases, with 14 bases sitting between them. The CDR3 sequence is 12 residues long. CDR3: CSAGYREAEQYF. The CDR3 DNA reads as TGCAGTGCTGGTTACAGGGAGGCCGAGCAGTACTTC.

V and J are TRBV20-1 and TRBJ1-1; TRBD1 matches 8 bases. Germline CDR1 and CDR2: DFQATT and SNEGSKA (reference sequence). V lost 6 bases and J lost 1; bases outside the gene matches: 7. The CDR3 extends over 14 amino acids. The CDR3 coding sequence is TGCAGTGCGTGGCGGGACAGGAGGAACACTGAAGCTTTCTTT. It specifies CSAWRDRRNTEAFF.

This clonotype was found many times. The chain employs TRBV20-1 and TRBJ2-7; tentative D call: TRBD1 (6 bases). The V end lost 5 bases, the J end lost 9 bases, and 23 bases lay between the germline ends. CDR3 length: 14 residues. Per germline, CDR1 DFQATT and CDR2 SNEGSKA (reference sequence). CDR3 in DNA: TGCAGTGCTCTAGTTGGTGGACAGAGGGATAGGCAGTACTTC. This translates into CSALVGGQRDRQYF.

The CDR3 loop is CASSLGVVQRSGWSPLHF. The CDR3 DNA reads TGCGCCAGCAGCTTGGGAGTCGTGCAGCGGAGTGGATGGTCACCCCTCCACTTT. The chain has TRBV5-1 and TRBJ1-6; D is uncertain. V dropped 0 bases and J dropped 10 bases, with 23 bases sitting between them. Germline V gene lookup returns CDR1 SGHRS and CDR2 YFSETQ. The CDR3 spans 18 residues. Complete variable domain (other parts from reference TRBV5-1 and TRBJ1-6): KAGVTQTPRYLIKTRGQQVTLSCSPISGHRSVSWYQQTPGQGLQFLFEYFSETQRNKGNFPGRFSGRQFSNSRSEMNVSTLELGDSALYLCASSLGVVQRSGWSPLHFGNGTRLTVT.

The V call is TRBV5-1, the J call TRBJ2-7; perhaps TRBD2 as D (6 bases). Trimming pared 3 bases from V and 0 bases from J, leaving 10 bases between. The CDR3 covers 14 residues. Germline V gene data show CDR1 as SGHRS and CDR2 as YFSETQ. The CDR3 here is CASSSAGPSYEQYF. The CDR3 region has the DNA TGCGCCAGCAGCTCAGCGGGCCCCTCCTACGAGCAGTACTTC.